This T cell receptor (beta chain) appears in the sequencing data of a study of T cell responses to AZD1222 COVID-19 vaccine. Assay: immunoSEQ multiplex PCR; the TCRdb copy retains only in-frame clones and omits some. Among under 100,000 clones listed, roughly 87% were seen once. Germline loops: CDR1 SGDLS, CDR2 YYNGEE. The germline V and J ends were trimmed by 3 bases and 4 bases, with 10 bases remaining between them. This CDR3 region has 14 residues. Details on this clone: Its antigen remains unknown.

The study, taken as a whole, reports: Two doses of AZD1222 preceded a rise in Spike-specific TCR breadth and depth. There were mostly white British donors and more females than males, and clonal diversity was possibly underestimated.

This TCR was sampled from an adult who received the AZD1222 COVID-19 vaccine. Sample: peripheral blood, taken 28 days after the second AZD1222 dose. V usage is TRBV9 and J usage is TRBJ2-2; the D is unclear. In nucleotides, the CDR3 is TGTGCCAGCAGCGGAAAGAGTGCCACCGGGGAGCTGTTTTTT. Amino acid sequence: CASSGKSATGELFF.